Following are 19 T cell receptor beta chains from one sample sequenced in a study of human T cells and chemical hapten exposure. Time point indicated: healthy volunteer bleed at 2 weeks. Total RNA came from unfractionated whole blood. TCRdb reprocessed the RACE reads with MiXCR, giving one entry per CDR3 protein. The top ten clones hold 2.9% of a sample with approximately 90,000 distinct CDR3 sequences, approximately 8.2% of them seen once. The specimen sequenced was whole blood. The receptors originated from a female donor in good health. Some clones in this sample may be carry-over from other donors' samples.

This clonotype was seen many times. A junction end diverges from the germline sequence, so it may reflect a read error. V usage is TRBV7-7 and J usage is TRBJ2-3; perhaps TRBD1 as D (5 bases). CDR1 is SSHAT and CDR2 is FNYEAQ in the germline V gene (reference sequence). This CDR3 has 15 amino acids. The CDR3 spells CASSSRLGGTDTQYF. In DNA, the CDR3 is TGTGCTAGCAGCTCCAGGTTAGGGGGCACAGATACGCAGTATTTT.

This clonotype has a handful of counts. This sequence joins TRBV27 and TRBJ2-1; maybe TRBD2 (7 bases). The CDR3 extends over 13 amino acids. V lost 5 bases to trimming and J lost 10 bases, with 15 bases between them. Germline CDR1 and CDR2: MNHEY and SMNVEV (reference sequence). In nucleotides, the CDR3 is TGTGCCAGCAGTGAAAGGGAGGGGGGGGAGCAGTTCTTC. It yields the protein CASSEREGGEQFF.

There are a few counts of this clonotype. V is TRBV7-9 and J is TRBJ2-1, with 13 nucleotides matching TRBD2. The CDR3 extends over 15 amino acids. CDR1 and CDR2 (germline): SEHNR, FQNEAQ (reference sequence). With V trimmed by 5 bases and J by 8 bases, 6 bases remained unmatched. CDR3 region: CASSETSGRADEQFF. Written as DNA, the CDR3 is TGTGCCAGCAGCGAAACTAGCGGGAGGGCCGATGAGCAGTTCTTC.

This clonotype was picked up many times. This chain uses TRBV15 with TRBJ2-3, with 8 bases that match TRBD1. Germline-derived CDR1 and CDR2 are LNHNV and YYDKDF (reference sequence). The CDR3 is 16 residues long. V lost 3 bases and J lost 1; bases outside the gene matches: 6. CDR3 amino acids: CATSRGTGQGTDTQYF. In DNA, the CDR3 is TGTGCCACCAGCAGGGGTACGGGACAGGGCACAGATACGCAGTATTTT.

Only a few counts were recorded for this clonotype. Germline and junction disagree at one end, which may indicate a read error. The chain carries TRBV2 and TRBJ1-5, with 10 nucleotides matching TRBD1. The CDR3 length is 12 residues. Germline-derived CDR1 and CDR2 are SNHLY and FYNNEI. In DNA form, the CDR3 reads TGTGCCACCGGACAGGGGGAACAGCCCCAGAATTTT. This codes for CATGQGEQPQNF.

The chain employs TRBV6-5 and TRBJ1-4, with TRBD1 identical over 11 bases. CDR3 size: 18 residues. J was trimmed by 2 bases and V by 4 bases; bases with no gene match: 9. Germline V gives CDR1 MNHEY, CDR2 SVGAGI. The CDR3 is CASSWTGGRGGTNEKLFF. CDR3 sequence (DNA): TGTGCCAGCAGTTGGACAGGGGGCCGCGGGGGGACTAATGAAAAACTGTTTTTT.

The sample holds many counts of this clonotype. The V call is TRBV28, the J call TRBJ2-7; the match to TRBD2 covers 7 bases. The CDR3 is made up of 15 amino acids. The ends lost 7 bases at V and 2 bases at J; junction bases unmatched: 11. Per the germline V gene, CDR1 is MDHEN and CDR2 is SYDVKM. The DNA of the CDR3 is TGTGCCAGCACCCTAGGTGGGAGGGCCACCTACGAGCAGTACTTC. Translation gives CASTLGGRATYEQYF.

This clonotype was observed a handful of times. The rearrangement joins TRBV7-2 to TRBJ2-1; 10 nucleotides align to TRBD2. CDR1 is SGHTA and CDR2 is FQGNSA in the germline V gene. CDR3 length equals 15 residues. The junction had 8 bases not matched to a gene; V was cut back by 5 bases and J by 7 bases. In DNA form, the CDR3 reads TGTGCCAGCAGCAGCGGGAGGGCCGCTCAGAATGAGCAGTTCTTC. Protein product: CASSSGRAAQNEQFF.

The chain joins TRBV28 to TRBJ1-4; 7 bases are a match to TRBD1. Germline V gives CDR1 MDHEN, CDR2 SYDVKM. The junction had 5 bases not matched to a gene; V was cut back by 1 base and J by 3 bases. The CDR3 has 16 residues. The CDR3 spells CASSLLGQSSNEKLFF. The DNA of the CDR3 is TGTGCCAGCAGTTTATTGGGACAGTCATCTAATGAAAAACTGTTTTTT.

The chain is built from TRBV28 and TRBJ2-1; D tentatively reads TRBD1 or TRBD2 (5 bases each). V was clipped by 5 bases and J by 3 bases, with 17 bases between them. The germline gives CDR1 MDHEN, CDR2 SYDVKM. The CDR3 sequence is 16 residues long. In nucleotides, the CDR3 is TGTGCCAGCAGTCCCCCGCACGGGACCTACTACAATGAGCAGTTCTTC. As protein: CASSPPHGTYYNEQFF.

This clonotype was observed a handful of times. The CDR3, as DNA: TGTGCCAGCAGAGGGACTAGCGAGGACTACGAGCAGTACTTC. It codes for CASRGTSEDYEQYF. This chain uses TRBV28 with TRBJ2-7; 10 positions match TRBD2. Losses at the gene ends were 6 bases for V and 3 bases for J; bases not matched to a gene: 5. The germline CDR1 and CDR2 sequences are MDHEN and SYDVKM. The CDR3 contains 14 residues.

This clonotype was observed at least ten times. The chain carries TRBV4-3 and TRBJ2-7; 8 nucleotides line up with TRBD2. CDR3 length: 21 amino acids. V gave up 4 bases and J gave up 3 bases; unmatched junction bases: 26. The V gene's germline CDR1 is LGHNA and CDR2 YSLEER. CDR3 region: CASSLRLSAAGEPKNYYEQYF. The CDR3, as DNA: TGCGCCAGCAGCCTACGTCTATCCGCAGCGGGAGAGCCCAAAAACTACTACGAGCAGTACTTC.

The J gene is TRBJ2-5, the V gene TRBV5-1; perhaps TRBD1 as D (5 bases). In germline, CDR1 is SGHRS, CDR2 YFSETQ. With 0 bases removed from V and 2 bases from J, the gap between germline ends came to 8 bases. CDR3 length: 14 residues. CDR3 DNA sequence: TGCGCCAGCAGCTTGGTTACAGGACAAGAGACCCAGTACTTC. Translated: CASSLVTGQETQYF.

V is TRBV12-3 or TRBV12-4 and J is TRBJ1-3; D gene ambiguous. V lost 5 bases and J lost 2, with 7 bases in between. The CDR3 covers 13 residues. CDR3 sequence reads: CASSGPPGNTIYF. The DNA of the CDR3 is TGTGCCAGCAGTGGGCCCCCTGGAAACACCATATATTTT.

The sample holds a few counts of this clonotype. The V call is TRBV28, the J call TRBJ2-6, with a weak D call TRBD1 (6 bases). Deletions cut 6 bases from V and 2 bases from J, with 14 bases between. CDR3 length: 16 residues. Per germline, CDR1 MDHEN and CDR2 SYDVKM. The CDR3 protein is CASRITGWTGANVLTF. CDR3 bases: TGTGCCAGCAGGATAACAGGGTGGACTGGGGCCAACGTCCTGACTTTC.

The V gene is TRBV6-5, the J gene TRBJ2-3; D assignment may be TRBD1 or TRBD2 (5 bases each). This CDR3 contains 15 residues. Trimming removed 7 bases from V and 4 bases from J, with 18 bases in between. Per the germline V gene, CDR1 is MNHEY and CDR2 is SVGAGI. This CDR3 reads CASKDSPWGSDTQYF. In nucleotides, the CDR3 is TGTGCCAGCAAGGATAGCCCATGGGGGTCAGATACGCAGTATTTT.

This clonotype has only a few counts. This sequence joins TRBV7-3 and TRBJ1-1; D uncertain. CDR3 length: 13 residues. Trimming pared 0 bases from V and 8 bases from J, leaving 10 bases between. The germline gives CDR1 SGHTA, CDR2 FQGTGA. The CDR3 is CASSLTRTDEAFF. The DNA of the CDR3 is TGTGCCAGCAGCTTAACGAGGACGGACGAAGCTTTCTTT.

The chain couples TRBV11-2 to TRBJ2-3, with a possible D match to TRBD1 (6 bases). CDR1 and CDR2 (germline): SGHAT, FQNNGV. V was cut by 5 bases and J by 6 bases, with 12 bases left in between. There are 13 residues in the CDR3. CDR3 protein: CASSTRQVDTQYF. The DNA of the CDR3 is TGTGCCAGCAGCACGCGACAGGTGGATACGCAGTATTTT.

CDR3 nucleotides: TGCGCCAGCAGCCCAAAAGATTCAGGACGGGAAGCTTTCTTT. Encoded protein: CASSPKDSGREAFF. This sequence joins TRBV5-1 and TRBJ1-1; D uncertain. V was clipped by 4 bases and J by 8 bases, with 18 bases between them. Germline-derived CDR1 and CDR2 are SGHRS and YFSETQ. This CDR3 region has 14 residues.